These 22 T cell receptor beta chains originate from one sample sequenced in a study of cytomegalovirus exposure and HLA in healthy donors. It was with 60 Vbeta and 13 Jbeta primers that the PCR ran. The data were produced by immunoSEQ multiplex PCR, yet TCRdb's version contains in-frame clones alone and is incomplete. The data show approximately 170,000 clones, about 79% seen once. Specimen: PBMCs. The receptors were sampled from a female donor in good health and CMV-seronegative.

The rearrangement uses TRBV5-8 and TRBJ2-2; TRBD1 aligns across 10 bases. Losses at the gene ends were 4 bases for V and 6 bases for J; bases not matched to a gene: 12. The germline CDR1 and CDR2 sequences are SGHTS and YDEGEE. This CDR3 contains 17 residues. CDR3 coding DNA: TGTGCCAGCAGCCCTCGGGTCGGGACAGGGGCCGCCGGGGAGCTGTTTTTT. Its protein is CASSPRVGTGAAGELFF.

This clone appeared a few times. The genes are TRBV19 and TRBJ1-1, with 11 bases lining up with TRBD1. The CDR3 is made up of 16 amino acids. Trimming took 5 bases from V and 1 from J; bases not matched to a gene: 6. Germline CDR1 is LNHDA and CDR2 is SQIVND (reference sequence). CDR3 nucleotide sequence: TGTGCCAGTAGTCCCCTAGGGACAGGGGGGAACACTGAAGCTTTCTTT. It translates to CASSPLGTGGNTEAFF. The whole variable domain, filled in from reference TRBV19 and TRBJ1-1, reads DGGITQSPKYLFRKEGQNVTLSCEQNLNHDAMYWYRQDPGQGLRLIYYSQIVNDFQKGDIAEGYSVSREKKESFPLTVTSAQKNPTAFYLCASSPLGTGGNTEAFFGQGTRLTVV.

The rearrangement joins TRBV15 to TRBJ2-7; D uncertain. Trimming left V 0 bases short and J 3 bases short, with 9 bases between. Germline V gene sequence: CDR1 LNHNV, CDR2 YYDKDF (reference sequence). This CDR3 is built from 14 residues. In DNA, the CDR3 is TGTGCCACCAGCAGAGATTTTACGGGCTACGAGCAGTACTTC. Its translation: CATSRDFTGYEQYF.

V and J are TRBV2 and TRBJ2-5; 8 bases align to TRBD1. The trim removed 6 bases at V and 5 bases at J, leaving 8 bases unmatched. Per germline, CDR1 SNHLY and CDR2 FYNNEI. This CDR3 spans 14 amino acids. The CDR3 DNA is TGTGCCAGCAGGCAAAGCACAGGGGGGGAGACCCAGTACTTC. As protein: CASRQSTGGETQYF.

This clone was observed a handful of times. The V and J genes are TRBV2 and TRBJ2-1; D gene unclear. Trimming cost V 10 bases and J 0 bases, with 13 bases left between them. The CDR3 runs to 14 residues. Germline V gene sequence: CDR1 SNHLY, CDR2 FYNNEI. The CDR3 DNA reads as TGTGCCATTACCCGCCGGAGCTCCTACAATGAGCAGTTCTTC. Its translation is CAITRRSSYNEQFF.

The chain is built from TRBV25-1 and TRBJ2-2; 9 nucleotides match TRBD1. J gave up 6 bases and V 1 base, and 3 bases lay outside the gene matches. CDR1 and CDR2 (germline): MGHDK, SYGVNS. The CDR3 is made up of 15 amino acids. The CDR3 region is CASSEWGDRAGELFF. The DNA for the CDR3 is TGTGCCAGCAGTGAATGGGGGGACAGGGCCGGGGAGCTGTTTTTT.

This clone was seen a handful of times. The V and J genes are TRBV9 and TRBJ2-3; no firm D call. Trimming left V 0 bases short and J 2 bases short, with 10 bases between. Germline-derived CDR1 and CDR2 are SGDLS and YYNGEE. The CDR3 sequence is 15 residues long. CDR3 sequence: CASSVAVSPTDTQYF. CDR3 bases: TGTGCCAGCAGCGTAGCTGTTAGTCCCACAGATACGCAGTATTTT.

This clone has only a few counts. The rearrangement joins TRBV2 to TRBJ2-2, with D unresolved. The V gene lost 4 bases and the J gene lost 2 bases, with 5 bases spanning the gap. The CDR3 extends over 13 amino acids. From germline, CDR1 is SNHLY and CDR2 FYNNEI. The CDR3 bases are TGTGCCAGCAGTGGAGATAACACCGGGGAGCTGTTTTTT. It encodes CASSGDNTGELFF.

The CDR3 sequence is CASSLRKQGNYGYTF. CDR3 DNA sequence: TGTGCCAGCAGCCTCCGTAAACAGGGGAACTATGGCTACACCTTC. The chain combines TRBV2 with TRBJ1-2; 7 nucleotides agree with TRBD1. V lost 6 bases to trimming and J lost 2 bases; unmatched junction nucleotides: 9. CDR1 is SNHLY, CDR2 FYNNEI, per germline. The CDR3 contains 15 residues.

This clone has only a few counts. CDR3 coding DNA: TGTGCCAGCAGCTTAGTGCAGGGCGGCACCGGGGAGCTGTTTTTT. Its protein product is CASSLVQGGTGELFF. The rearrangement links TRBV7-6 to TRBJ2-2; maybe TRBD1 (5 bases). Germline V gene lookup returns CDR1 SGHVS and CDR2 FNYEAQ. The CDR3 consists of 15 residues. Between the trimmed V and J ends, which lost 1 base and 4 bases, there was a span of 10 bases.

Written as DNA, the CDR3 is TGTGCCAGCAGCTTGGGGCAGTACCAAGAGACCCAGTACTTC. Translated: CASSLGQYQETQYF. V usage is TRBV5-4 and J usage is TRBJ2-5; D unclear. Germline lookup yields CDR1 SGHNT and CDR2 YYREEE (reference sequence). The V end lost 0 bases, the J end lost 0 bases, and 6 bases lay between the germline ends. The CDR3 extends over 14 amino acids.

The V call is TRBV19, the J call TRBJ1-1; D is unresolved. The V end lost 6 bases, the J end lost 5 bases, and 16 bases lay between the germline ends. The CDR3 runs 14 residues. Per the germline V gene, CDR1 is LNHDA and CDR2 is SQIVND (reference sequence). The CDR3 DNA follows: TGTGCCAGTAGCATCGGGAGCCCTAGGACTGAAGCTTTCTTT. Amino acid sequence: CASSIGSPRTEAFF. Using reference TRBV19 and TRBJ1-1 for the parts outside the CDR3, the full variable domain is DGGITQSPKYLFRKEGQNVTLSCEQNLNHDAMYWYRQDPGQGLRLIYYSQIVNDFQKGDIAEGYSVSREKKESFPLTVTSAQKNPTAFYLCASSIGSPRTEAFFGQGTRLTVV.

The CDR3: CASSLGTSGGTQYF. The CDR3 DNA follows: TGTGCCAGCAGCTTAGGGACTAGCGGGGGTACGCAGTATTTT. This chain joins TRBV7-3 and TRBJ2-3, with 14 bases matching TRBD2. The CDR3 length is 14 residues. V lost 2 bases to trimming and J lost 8 bases; unmatched junction nucleotides: 0. Germline CDR1 reads SGHTA; CDR2 reads FQGTGA. Full variable domain (outside the CDR3, taken from reference TRBV7-3 and TRBJ2-3): GAGVSQTPSNKVTEKGKYVELRCDPISGHTALYWYRQSLGQGPEFLIYFQGTGAADDSGLPNDRFFAVRPEGSVSTLKIQRTERGDSAVYLCASSLGTSGGTQYFGPGTRLTVL.

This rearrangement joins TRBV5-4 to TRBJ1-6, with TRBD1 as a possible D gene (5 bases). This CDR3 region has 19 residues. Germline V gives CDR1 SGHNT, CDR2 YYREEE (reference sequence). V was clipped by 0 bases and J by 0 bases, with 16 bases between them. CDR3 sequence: CASSLDRFAGSSYNSPLHF. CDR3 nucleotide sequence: TGTGCCAGCAGCTTGGACAGGTTTGCGGGGAGCTCCTATAATTCACCCCTCCACTTT.

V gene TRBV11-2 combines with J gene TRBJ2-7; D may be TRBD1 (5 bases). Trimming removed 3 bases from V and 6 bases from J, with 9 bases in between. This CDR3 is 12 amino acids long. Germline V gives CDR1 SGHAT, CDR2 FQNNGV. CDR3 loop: CASSFRGGEQYF. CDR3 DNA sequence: TGTGCCAGCAGCTTTAGGGGCGGCGAGCAGTACTTC.

The CDR3 nucleotides are TGTGCCAGCAGTGATCCTACAGAAGACACTAGCACAGATACGCAGTATTTT. Its translation is CASSDPTEDTSTDTQYF. V gene TRBV2 combines with J gene TRBJ2-3; no reliable D call. The germline V gene has CDR1 SNHLY and CDR2 FYNNEI. The CDR3 has 17 amino acids. The V and J ends lost 3 bases and 0 bases respectively, with 16 bases between them.

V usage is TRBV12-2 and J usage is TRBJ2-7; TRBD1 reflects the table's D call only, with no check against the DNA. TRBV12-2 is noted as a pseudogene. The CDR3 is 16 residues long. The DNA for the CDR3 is TGTGCAAGTCGCTTGGCTGGACAGGGTTGTTATTACGAGCAGTACTTC. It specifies CASRLAGQGCYYEQYF.

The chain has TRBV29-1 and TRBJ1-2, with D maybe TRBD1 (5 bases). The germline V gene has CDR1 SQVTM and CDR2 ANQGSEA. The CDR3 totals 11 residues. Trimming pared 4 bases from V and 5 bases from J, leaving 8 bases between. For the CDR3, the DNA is TGCAGCGTTGTGGCAGGGTATGGCTACACCTTC. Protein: CSVVAGYGYTF.

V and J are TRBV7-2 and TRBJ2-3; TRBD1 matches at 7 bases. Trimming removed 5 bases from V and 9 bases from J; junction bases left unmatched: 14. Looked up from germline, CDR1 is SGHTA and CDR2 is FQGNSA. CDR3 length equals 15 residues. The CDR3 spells CASSPNRGRLGTQYF. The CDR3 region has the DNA TGTGCCAGCAGCCCAAACAGGGGCCGCCTCGGGACGCAGTATTTT.

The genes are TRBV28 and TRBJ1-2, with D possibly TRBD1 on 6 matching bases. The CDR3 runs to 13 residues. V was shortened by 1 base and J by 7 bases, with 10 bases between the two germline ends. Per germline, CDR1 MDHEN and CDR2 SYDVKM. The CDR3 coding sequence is TGTGCCAGCAGTTTATCAGGGGCGCGTGGCTACACCTTC. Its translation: CASSLSGARGYTF.

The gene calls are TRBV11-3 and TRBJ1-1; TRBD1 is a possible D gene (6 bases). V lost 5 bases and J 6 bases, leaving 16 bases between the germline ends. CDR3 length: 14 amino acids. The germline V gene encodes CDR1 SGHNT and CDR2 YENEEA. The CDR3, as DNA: TGTGCCAGCAGCCCCAGAGGGGGTATCGCTGAAGCTTTCTTT. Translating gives CASSPRGGIAEAFF.

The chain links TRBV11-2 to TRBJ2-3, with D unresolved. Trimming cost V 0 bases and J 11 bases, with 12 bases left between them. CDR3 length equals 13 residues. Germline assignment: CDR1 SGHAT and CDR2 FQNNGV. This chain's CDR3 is CASSLDDLARQYF. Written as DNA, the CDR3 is TGTGCCAGCAGCTTAGATGACTTAGCAAGGCAGTATTTT. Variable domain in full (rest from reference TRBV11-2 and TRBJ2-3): EAGVAQSPRYKIIEKRQSVAFWCNPISGHATLYWYQQILGQGPKLLIQFQNNGVVDDSQLPKDRFSAERLKGVDSTLKIQPAKLEDSAVYLCASSLDDLARQYFGPGTRLTVL.